The rows below give T cell receptor beta chains drawn from one sample of a study of blood T cell repertoires in COVID-19. TCRdb keeps only in-frame clones here, not all; method: immunoSEQ multiplex PCR. The table has 200,000 to 250,000 clones, about 80% seen once. The sequenced sample was peripheral blood. All receptors come from a man of 80 years or more with acute or convalescent COVID-19. Each CDR3 is given with its conserved first and last residue. The D gene is left open where the match is weak. Some rows have no size entry. The others give once, few or many, or a class for an expanded clone.

v_call	clone_size	d_call	j_call	cdr3_nt	cdr3_aa
TRBV11-2	NA	TRBD2	TRBJ2-7	TGTGCCAGCAGGAGTCCGCGGGAGGGCTACGAGCAGTACTTC	CASRSPREGYEQYF
TRBV28	NA	TRBD1	TRBJ2-7	TGTGCCAGCAGTCTCCTTCTCCCGGGACAGGGACATTTCGAGCAGTACTTC	CASSLLLPGQGHFEQYF
TRBV12-5	NA	NA	TRBJ1-2	TGTGCTAGTGGTTTGTCCCCCGTACTGGCTAACTATGGCTACACCTTC	CASGLSPVLANYGYTF
TRBV14	few	TRBD1	TRBJ1-1	TGTGCCAGCAGCTCGGACAGGTTGACCGTCATGAACACTGAAGCTTTCTTT	CASSSDRLTVMNTEAFF
TRBV3-1/TRBV3-2	once	NA	TRBJ1-2	TGTGCCAGCAGCCAAGATTCGAGCTATGGCTACACCTTC	CASSQDSSYGYTF
TRBV7-2	NA	TRBD2	TRBJ2-7	TGTGCCAGCAGCCTCCGGACTAGCGGGAGGGTATTAACTGCCGAGCAGTACTTC	CASSLRTSGRVLTAEQYF
TRBV18	NA	NA	TRBJ1-5	TGTGCCAGCTCACCGCAGGGTAGCAATCAGCCCCAGCATTTT	CASSPQGSNQPQHF
TRBV27	NA	TRBD2	TRBJ2-1	TGTGCCAGCATGAGGGGCGGGAGGTACTCCTACAATGAGCAGTTCTTC	CASMRGGRYSYNEQFF
TRBV11-2	NA	TRBD1	TRBJ2-2	TGTGCCAGCAGTTTAATAACAGGGGGCACCGGGGAGCTGTTTTTT	CASSLITGGTGELFF
TRBV28	NA	NA	TRBJ1-5	TGTGCCAGCAGCCTGTCAGGGGGCAATCAGCCCCAGCATTTT	CASSLSGGNQPQHF
TRBV6-6	NA	TRBD2	TRBJ2-7	TGTGCCAGCAGTCCGGGACTAGCGGGGGGTACTCTCTCCTACGAGCAGTACTTC	CASSPGLAGGTLSYEQYF
TRBV3-1/TRBV3-2	NA	NA	TRBJ1-2	TGTGCCAGCAGCCAAGGTGGCAGCGTTTATGGCTACACCTTC	CASSQGGSVYGYTF
TRBV6-5	NA	TRBD1	TRBJ2-1	TGTGCCAGCAGCCAGGACAGGGGGCAAGGGAATGAGCAGTTCTTC	CASSQDRGQGNEQFF
TRBV2	NA	TRBD2	TRBJ2-7	TGTGCCAGCAGGACTAGCGGGAGCTCCTACGAGCAGTACTTC	CASRTSGSSYEQYF
TRBV30	NA	NA	TRBJ1-6	TGTGCCTGGATGACCCTTAGGGGATCACCCCTCCACTTT	CAWMTLRGSPLHF
TRBV3-1/TRBV3-2	few	TRBD1	TRBJ1-1	TGTGCCAGCAGCCTACGGACAGGAAACACTGAAGCTTTCTTT	CASSLRTGNTEAFF
TRBV5-1	NA	TRBD1	TRBJ2-1	TGCGCCAGCAGCCAGGTGACAGGGCCTAGGTACAATGAGCAGTTCTTC	CASSQVTGPRYNEQFF
TRBV5-1	NA	NA	TRBJ1-1	TGCGCCAGCAGTCCGATGCTACCGGGACGGCGGACTCCATTACCGGGGGGAACTGAAGCTTTCTTT	CASSPMLPGRRTPLPGGTEAFF
TRBV6-5	NA	NA	TRBJ1-2	TGTGCCAGCAGACCAGGATGGGGAGGAATCGGCTACACCTTC	CASRPGWGGIGYTF
TRBV18	NA	NA	TRBJ1-2	TGTGCCAGCTCTCTTACCAGGGGCGCCGGTAATAACTATGGCTACACCTTC	CASSLTRGAGNNYGYTF
TRBV4-1	NA	NA	TRBJ2-3	TGCGCCAGCAGCCAAGTGAGGGGGCCTAGCGAAGGCACAGATACGCAGTATTTT	CASSQVRGPSEGTDTQYF
TRBV11-2	NA	TRBD2	TRBJ2-7	TGTGCCAGCAGGCGTAGCGGGGGAAGGGAGCAGTACTTC	CASRRSGGREQYF
TRBV19	few	NA	TRBJ1-1	TGTGCCAGTATAGGCCGGGAGGGGGGGCCTACTGAAGCTTTCTTT	CASIGREGGPTEAFF
TRBV19	NA	NA	TRBJ2-2	TGTGCCAGTATGCTAACTGGGCAGGTCAACACCGGGGAGCTGTTTTTT	CASMLTGQVNTGELFF
TRBV5-1	NA	TRBD2	TRBJ2-7	TGCGCCAGCAGCTTCCGACTAGCGGTCGCCTACGAGCAGTACTTC	CASSFRLAVAYEQYF
TRBV6-5	NA	TRBD1	TRBJ1-5	TGTGCCAGCAGTCCTGACAGGGGCAGGAATCAGCCCCAGCATTTT	CASSPDRGRNQPQHF
TRBV7-9	NA	TRBD1	TRBJ1-6	TGTGCCACCCCGGGACAGGAAGGTTCACCCCTCCACTTT	CATPGQEGSPLHF
TRBV24-1	once	TRBD1	TRBJ2-7	TGTGCCACCAGTTGGGGATTACAGGGGTACGAGCAGTACTTC	CATSWGLQGYEQYF
TRBV30	once	NA	TRBJ1-2	TGTGCCTGGAGTGTACTACGGGGGGGCGCGTATGGCTACACCTTC	CAWSVLRGGAYGYTF
TRBV30	NA	NA	TRBJ2-6	TGTGCCTGGGCGCGGGGCTCTGGGGCCAACGTCCTGACTTTC	CAWARGSGANVLTF
TRBV5-4	NA	NA	TRBJ2-7	TGTGCCAGCAGCTTGGAGATGACTAGTAGCGAGCAGTACTTC	CASSLEMTSSEQYF
TRBV24-1	few	TRBD1	TRBJ1-4	TGTGCCACCAGTGCAGTACAGGGGGCTTCACCTAATGAAAAACTGTTTTTT	CATSAVQGASPNEKLFF
TRBV10-3	NA	NA	TRBJ2-3	TGTGCCATCAGCCTAGCGCCTAGCACAGATACGCAGTATTTT	CAISLAPSTDTQYF
TRBV10-3	once	NA	TRBJ2-3	TGTGCCATCAGTGACTTCCTTCACGGTGATACGCAGTATTTT	CAISDFLHGDTQYF
TRBV5-1	NA	TRBD1	TRBJ2-1	TGCGCCAGCAGCTATTACAGGGGGCTTGGGGAGCAGTTCTTC	CASSYYRGLGEQFF
TRBV2	NA	TRBD1	TRBJ1-5	TGTGCTAGCAGTGTGACAGGGGGCTTAGGCAATCAGCCCCAGCATTTT	CASSVTGGLGNQPQHF
TRBV6-5	NA	TRBD2	TRBJ2-3	TGTGCCACCCCCAGGGACGGGAGGGAAACAGATACGCAGTATTTT	CATPRDGRETDTQYF
TRBV7-9	NA	NA	TRBJ1-3	TGTGCCAGCAGCTCCGGGAATATCGAAAACACCATATATTTT	CASSSGNIENTIYF
TRBV10-3	NA	NA	TRBJ1-1	TGTGCCATCACGACAACAGGACAAAAGGGGGCTGAAGCTTTCTTT	CAITTTGQKGAEAFF
TRBV7-9	once	NA	TRBJ2-1	TGTGCCAGCAGTTGGAGGAGGGTAAGCTCCTACAATGAGCAGTTCTTC	CASSWRRVSSYNEQFF
TRBV5-1	NA	TRBD1	TRBJ1-2	TGCGCCAGCAGCCCGGGACAGGGCTTGGGCTACACCTTC	CASSPGQGLGYTF
TRBV6-4	NA	NA	TRBJ1-1	TGTGCCAGCAGTGACTCGTTGGGGGCGACGACTTTCTTT	CASSDSLGATTFF
TRBV11-2	NA	TRBD1	TRBJ1-2	TGTGCCAGCAGACATCTGGACAGGGAAGGTGGCTACACCTTC	CASRHLDREGGYTF
TRBV15	NA	NA	TRBJ1-5	TGTGCCACCAGTGATGAGAGCACCTCGGGACAGCCCCAGCATTTT	CATSDESTSGQPQHF
TRBV3-1/TRBV3-2	once	TRBD2	TRBJ2-7	TGTGCCAGCAGCTTGACTAGCGGGGAGGGATACGAGCAGTACTTC	CASSLTSGEGYEQYF
TRBV10-3	NA	TRBD1	TRBJ1-1	TGTGCCATCAGTGAGGGGACAGGGGAGAACACTGAAGCTTTCTTT	CAISEGTGENTEAFF
TRBV3-1/TRBV3-2	NA	NA	TRBJ1-3	TGTGCCAGCAGCCGGAAGGTAGGGAGCTCTGGAAACACCATATATTTT	CASSRKVGSSGNTIYF